The following is a T cell receptor (beta chain) sequence with its context. Antigen: not known. The entry originates in a study of cytomegalovirus exposure and HLA in healthy donors. Findings and caveats of the study: High specificity and sensitivity for cytomegalovirus status were reported for the classifier. Within a later analysis, the majority of CMV-associated TCR beta chains appeared HLA-restricted.

In the PCR, 60 Vbeta and 13 Jbeta primers were used. The method was immunoSEQ multiplex PCR; TCRdb's version includes in-frame clones alone and lacks a portion of them. The data contain some 170,000 clones, about three quarters of them singletons. V was trimmed by 2 bases and J by 1 base, leaving 11 bases between them. The CDR3 totals 15 residues. Germline V CDR1 and CDR2: SNHLY, FYNNEI. Sequencing input: PBMCs. This TCR was recovered from a woman aged 55 to 70 in good health and CMV-seropositive. The genes are TRBV2 and TRBJ1-1; no reliable D call. This chain's CDR3 is CASSEQPVRNTEAFF. DNA of the CDR3: TGTGCCAGCAGTGAACAACCGGTGCGGAACACTGAAGCTTTCTTT.